These 7 T cell receptor beta chains were all obtained from the same sample, sequenced in a study of cytomegalovirus exposure and HLA in healthy donors (TCRdb year 2017). The library was made by the immunoSEQ multiplex PCR assay. The multiplex PCR relied on a mix of 60 forward primers for TCR Vbeta segments and 13 reverse primers for TCR Jbeta segments. The table comes from immuneACCESS by way of TCRdb, which keeps in-frame sequences with V and J called. Part of the clones is missing from these tables; in studies checked, under half for an unresolved V gene and the rest for unknown reasons. The sample table records about 140,000 clones; approximately 62% of these occur just once. In total, the top ten clones hold 1.5% to 2% of the sample. Sequenced material: PBMCs. The receptors derive from a human donor in good health.

Notes on this clone: At one of its ends the junction is not consistent with the germline gene, which may arise from a read error. The V gene is TRBV6-5, the J gene TRBJ2-7, with 10 bases that match TRBD1. This CDR3 is 14 amino acids long. Germline loops: CDR1 MNHEY, CDR2 SVGAGI. CDR3 sequence reads: CASSDSGTGVEQYF. CDR3 nucleotide sequence: TGTGCCAGCAGTGACTCCGGGACAGGGGTCGAGCAGTACTTC.

Only a few counts were recorded for this clone. The V gene is TRBV6-4, the J gene TRBJ2-1, with TRBD2 matching over 10 bases. The CDR3 contains 15 residues. Losses at the gene ends were 5 bases for V and 3 bases for J; bases not matched to a gene: 4. Germline V CDR1 and CDR2: MRHNA, SNTAGT. This chain's CDR3 is CASSTGTSDYNEQFF. DNA for the CDR3: TGTGCCAGCAGTACCGGGACTAGCGACTACAATGAGCAGTTCTTC.

The table lists this clone with a count of one. The chain joins TRBV7-2 to TRBJ1-2; D may be TRBD1 (5 bases). Germline V gene data show CDR1 as SGHTA and CDR2 as FQGNSA. The CDR3 loop spans 17 amino acids. V lost 7 bases to trimming and J lost 8 bases, with 29 bases between them. In DNA, the CDR3 is TGTGCCAGCACCTCATCGGGATTCCGGGGGAGTGGAGTAGGCTACACCTTC. Translating it yields CASTSSGFRGSGVGYTF.

This clone has only one observation. The chain joins TRBV7-3 to TRBJ2-1; possibly TRBD1 for D (6 bases). Germline lookup yields CDR1 SGHTA and CDR2 FQGTGA. The V gene lost 2 bases and the J gene lost 2 bases, with 13 bases spanning the gap. This CDR3 is built from 16 residues. CDR3 bases: TGTGCCAGCAGCTTAGTAGGGGGATCCACCTACAATGAGCAGTTCTTC. Amino acids: CASSLVGGSTYNEQFF.

The chain employs TRBV28 and TRBJ1-5, with a weak D call TRBD1 (5 bases). The CDR3 contains 15 residues. Trimming took off 7 bases at V and 4 bases at J, with 17 bases between the two ends. The germline V gene has CDR1 MDHEN and CDR2 SYDVKM. CDR3 sequence (DNA): TGTGCCAGCATTCGTATGGCAGGGAAGAATCAGCCCCAGCATTTT. Protein sequence: CASIRMAGKNQPQHF.

The CDR3, as DNA: TGTGCCAGCAGTTACCGCCCACGGGGGCAGGGGGCTGCTGGCCAGCCCCAGCATTTT. Translated, it gives CASSYRPRGQGAAGQPQHF. This chain links TRBV6-8 with TRBJ1-5; TRBD1 matches at 8 bases. Germline V gene lookup returns CDR1 MNHGY and CDR2 SAAAGT. This CDR3 has 19 residues. Trimming removed 2 bases from V and 7 bases from J; junction bases left unmatched: 19.

This chain uses TRBV5-6 with TRBJ1-6; TRBD1 matches 8 bases. The J segment lost 4 bases and the V segment lost 4 bases, leaving 16 bases of the junction unmatched. Germline V gene data show CDR1 as SGHDT and CDR2 as YYEEEE. CDR3 length: 19 residues. The CDR3 DNA reads TGTGCCAGCAGCACATGGCAGGGGGCCCGACTCCTTTATAATTCACCCCTCCACTTT. It specifies CASSTWQGARLLYNSPLHF.